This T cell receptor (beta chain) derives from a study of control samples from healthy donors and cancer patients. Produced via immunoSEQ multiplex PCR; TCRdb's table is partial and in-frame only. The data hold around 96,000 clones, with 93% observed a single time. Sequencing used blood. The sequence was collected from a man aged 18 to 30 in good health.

The CDR3 DNA reads as TGTGCCAGCAGCTCGCGGGGCCCCCGGCAGCCCCAGCATTTT. This sequence encodes CASSSRGPRQPQHF. The genes are TRBV27 and TRBJ1-5; tentative D call: TRBD1 (5 bases). The germline V and J ends were trimmed by 6 bases and 7 bases, with 16 bases remaining between them. CDR1 and CDR2 from the germline V gene are MNHEY and SMNVEV (reference sequence). CDR3 length: 14 residues.